The entry below describes one TCR beta chain. Its binding antigen is unknown. Base qualities are missing; no much larger clone stands one base away. Clipping removes 6 bases from V and 4 bases from J, with 12 as the unmatched junction base count. CDR1 and CDR2, per the germline V gene (reference sequence), are MNHEY and SMNVEV. Including the terminal cysteine and phenylalanine, the CDR3 comprises 16 residues. CDR3 DNA only is kept here, 48 bases in frame from base 1. Collaborating institutions collected whole blood in K2EDTA tubes following their own protocols. For TCRbeta analysis, collaborators shipped samples as frozen whole blood, isolated PBMCs, or DNA extracted from either of those sample types. The immunoSEQ Assay, a bias-controlled multiplex PCR, was used to amplify TCRbeta CDR3 regions from genomic DNA. The authors' pipeline ran thus. The number of nucleated cells in each sample was estimated by amplification of reference gene primers within the assay. To quantify the absolute abundance of each unique TCRbeta CDR3 rearrangement, sequence reads were collapsed and filtered. For each sample, productive Simpson clonality was calculated by taking the square root of Simpson's diversity index across productive rearrangements. Held by TCRdb, this immuneACCESS table contains in-frame sequences only and omits some clones. Under half of the omission traces to an unresolved V gene where checked; the cause of the rest is unknown. D and trimming come from the DNA, and the V and J calls and clone size come from that table. This sample has around 200,000 clones in its table, and about 85% of those were observed once. The top ten clonotypes cover roughly 4.5% of the sample.

The entry originates in a study of blood T cell repertoires in COVID-19 (dated by TCRdb to about 2020). About the full investigation: Samples from collaborators originated in the United States, Italy and Spain and spanned both the acute and convalescent phases of COVID-19. The material from the prospective study consisted of cDNA or gDNA derived from T cells, B-cell-depleted T cells, or PBMCs. Subjects who had been exposed to COVID-19, were actively infected with it, or had recovered from it provided the deeply sampled blood TCRbeta repertoires that made up the dataset. A freely available public database, intended as a resource for researchers studying the immune response to SARS-CoV-2, is where the repertoires were released. The samples were drawn from the first 160 participants of the ongoing ImmuneRACE study and from 950 to 1,500 subjects provided by 6 global collaborators. The sample metadata nearly always contained a de-identified subject ID, COVID-19 status, age in years and sex. Where available, HLA class I and class II types were obtained from metadata supplied by the sample provider rather than from assay-based typing. General conclusions and limits of the study: How much clinical and demographic metadata was included differed by source and by participant, and the metadata was provided uncurated.

The source material was peripheral blood. The clonotype was recovered from a woman older than 75 with acute or convalescent COVID-19. The chain was built from TRBV27 and TRBJ1-2; TRBD1 agrees with 9 junctional bases. The DNA sequence is TGTGCCAGCAGCCGACAGGGGGGTGAGCTAGTCTATGGCTACACCTTC. It codes for CASSRQGGELVYGYTF.